The 31 T cell receptor beta chains below come from one sample, sequenced in a study of shared clonotypes between healthy human individuals. Method: immunoSEQ multiplex PCR; TCRdb's copy keeps in-frame clones and lacks some. This table has about 1 million clones, more than 65% appearing once. What was sequenced was memory CD4+ T cells sorted from blood. The subset: CD45RA-negative fraction. These receptors all come from a man aged 18 to 29 in good health.

This chain connects TRBV19 to TRBJ2-1, with D unclear. V was clipped by 5 bases and J by 3 bases, with 8 bases between them. The CDR3 runs to 13 residues. Germline V gene lookup returns CDR1 LNHDA and CDR2 SQIVND (reference sequence). The DNA of the CDR3 is TGTGCCAGTAGTCGTGGGGACTACAATGAGCAGTTCTTC. This gives the protein CASSRGDYNEQFF.

The chain combines TRBV19 with TRBJ1-1; 8 bases match TRBD1. Trimming at V came to 4 bases and at J to 2 bases, leaving 6 bases not matched to a gene. Looked up from germline, CDR1 is LNHDA and CDR2 is SQIVND (reference sequence). The CDR3 has 15 residues. The CDR3: CASSRTGRDNTEAFF. The CDR3 nucleotides read TGTGCCAGTAGTAGGACAGGGAGGGACAACACTGAAGCTTTCTTT.

The sample holds a few counts of this clone. The V gene is TRBV2, the J gene TRBJ2-5, with D perhaps assigned TRBD1 or TRBD2 (6 bases each). This CDR3 region has 14 residues. CDR1 is SNHLY and CDR2 is FYNNEI in the germline V gene. V lost 0 bases, J lost 7 bases, and 12 bases lay in between. The CDR3 protein is CASSEARGDGTQYF. The CDR3 DNA is TGTGCCAGCAGTGAAGCAAGGGGGGACGGGACCCAGTACTTC.

The rearrangement joins TRBV7-2 to TRBJ2-1, with TRBD2 identical over 8 bases. Looked up from germline, CDR1 is SGHTA and CDR2 is FQGNSA. There are 16 residues in the CDR3. Trimming took 2 bases from V and 4 from J; bases not matched to a gene: 7. The CDR3 sequence is CASSLLGTSGYNEQFF. CDR3 coding DNA: TGTGCCAGCAGCTTATTAGGGACTAGTGGGTACAATGAGCAGTTCTTC. Full variable domain (rest looked up from reference TRBV7-2 and TRBJ2-1): GAGVSQSPSNKVTEKGKDVELRCDPISGHTALYWYRQSLGQGLEFLIYFQGNSAPDKSGLPSDRFSAERTGGSVSTLTIQRTQQEDSAVYLCASSLLGTSGYNEQFFGPGTRLTVL.

The chain joins TRBV25-1 to TRBJ1-4; 8 bases align to TRBD1. Losses at the gene ends were 1 base for V and 4 bases for J; bases not matched to a gene: 8. Germline V gene data show CDR1 as MGHDK and CDR2 as SYGVNS. This CDR3 region has 17 residues. For the CDR3, the DNA is TGTGCCAGCAGTGAATTGGCGGGACAGGATCTTAATGAAAAACTGTTTTTT. Translated, it gives CASSELAGQDLNEKLFF. Filled out from reference TRBV25-1 and TRBJ1-4, the complete variable domain reads EADIYQTPRYLVIGTGKKITLECSQTMGHDKMYWYQQDPGMELHLIHYSYGVNSTEKGDLSSESTVSRIRTEHFPLTLESARPSHTSQYLCASSELAGQDLNEKLFFGSGTQLSVL.

The DNA for the CDR3 is TGTGCCAGCTCACCTCTTAGCGGGGGGGCCGACGAGCAGTTCTTC. This encodes CASSPLSGGADEQFF. The chain couples TRBV18 to TRBJ2-1; 11 bases map to TRBD2. Per germline, CDR1 KGHSH and CDR2 LQKENI. V lost 3 bases, J lost 10 bases, and 8 bases stayed unmatched. The CDR3 loop spans 15 amino acids.

The chain has TRBV2 and TRBJ2-3; 11 bases are a match to TRBD2. Germline lookup yields CDR1 SNHLY and CDR2 FYNNEI. The CDR3 totals 15 residues. J gave up 4 bases and V 6 bases, and 6 bases lay outside the gene matches. DNA for the CDR3: TGTGCCAGCAGCGTTAGCGGGGGGGCGTCAGATACGCAGTATTTT. It translates to CASSVSGGASDTQYF.

The J gene is TRBJ1-1, the V gene TRBV18; unclear D gene. The CDR3 loop spans 14 amino acids. Germline-derived CDR1 and CDR2 are KGHSH and LQKENI. V lost 4 bases and J lost 1, with 10 bases in between. The CDR3 DNA is TGTGCCAGCTCACTCAGGAAGGGGAACACTGAAGCTTTCTTT. Its protein is CASSLRKGNTEAFF.

This clone has at least ten counts. The chain recombines TRBV6-5 with TRBJ2-7, with D tentatively TRBD1 (5 bases). From germline, CDR1 is MNHEY and CDR2 SVGAGI. This CDR3 has 14 amino acids. V shed 0 bases and J shed 5 bases, with 11 bases lying between them. CDR3 nucleotides: TGTGCCAGCAGTTACTCCCCGTGGGGCCACGAGCAGTACTTC. Translated, it gives CASSYSPWGHEQYF.

The J gene is TRBJ2-7, the V gene TRBV7-2; 7 bases match TRBD2. Per the germline V gene, CDR1 is SGHTA and CDR2 is FQGNSA. This CDR3 contains 19 residues. Germline trimming cut 1 base from V and 0 bases from J; bases unmatched to any gene: 15. This CDR3 reads CASSLDLRSWASGSYEQYF. The CDR3 region has the DNA TGTGCCAGCAGCTTAGATTTGCGGTCTTGGGCTAGCGGCTCCTACGAGCAGTACTTC.

The chain employs TRBV18 and TRBJ2-7, with D perhaps matching TRBD2 (5 bases). Germline V gene lookup returns CDR1 KGHSH and CDR2 LQKENI. CDR3 length: 13 amino acids. V was cut by 3 bases and J by 5 bases, with 11 bases left in between. The CDR3 here is CASSPVSGNEQYF. CDR3 DNA: TGTGCCAGCTCACCGGTCAGCGGAAACGAGCAGTACTTC.

In its sample, this clone was seen once. This chain joins TRBV2 and TRBJ2-7; D is uncertain. Germline lookup yields CDR1 SNHLY and CDR2 FYNNEI. The CDR3 covers 15 residues. Trimming stripped 6 bases from V and 3 bases from J, with 18 bases between. The CDR3 DNA is TGTGCCAGCAGCCAAGAGGACGGTGGGGACTACGAGCAGTACTTC. This translates into CASSQEDGGDYEQYF.

This clone was counted once. The chain combines TRBV27 with TRBJ2-5; perhaps D is TRBD1 or TRBD2 (5 bases each). Trimming removed 0 bases at V and 2 bases at J, with 16 bases between. Germline-derived CDR1 and CDR2 are MNHEY and SMNVEV (reference sequence). The CDR3 contains 17 residues. CDR3 amino acids: CASSLSPGAGVQETQYF. The CDR3 DNA sequence: TGTGCCAGCAGTTTATCTCCCGGGGCTGGTGTTCAAGAGACCCAGTACTTC.

The chain carries TRBV27 and TRBJ2-2; TRBD1 matches at 9 bases. The CDR3 consists of 14 residues. The ends lost 7 bases at V and 6 bases at J; junction bases unmatched: 6. Germline CDR1 reads MNHEY; CDR2 reads SMNVEV (reference sequence). CDR3 sequence (DNA): TGTGCCAGCACCGGACAGGGGAGGGCCGGGGAGCTGTTTTTT. Protein sequence: CASTGQGRAGELFF.

This chain joins TRBV6-6 and TRBJ1-2; D uncertain. Deletions cut 11 bases from V and 4 bases from J, with 14 bases between. This CDR3 spans 12 amino acids. Germline V gives CDR1 MNHNY, CDR2 SVGAGI (reference sequence). CDR3: CASSKGGYGYTF. The DNA of the CDR3 is TGTGCCTCGAGCAAGGGAGGCTATGGCTACACCTTC.

Only one count was recorded for this clone. This sequence joins TRBV5-4 and TRBJ1-1, with D maybe TRBD1 (6 bases). The CDR3 has 15 amino acids. Germline V gene sequence: CDR1 SGHNT, CDR2 YYREEE (reference sequence). The V and J ends lost 1 base and 1 base respectively, with 11 bases between them. The CDR3 DNA reads as TGTGCCAGCAGCTTGAACAGGGTAGAGAACACTGAAGCTTTCTTT. Protein product: CASSLNRVENTEAFF.

The chain is built from TRBV6-1 and TRBJ1-2, with 9 positions matching TRBD1. Germline trimming cut 8 bases from V and 8 bases from J; bases unmatched to any gene: 6. The CDR3 is 12 amino acids. Per the germline V gene, CDR1 is MNHNS and CDR2 is SASEGT. CDR3 residues: CASWDRVAGYTF. Here the CDR3 DNA reads TGTGCCAGCTGGGACAGGGTAGCAGGCTACACCTTC.

In this sample, this clone turned up once. The V and J genes are TRBV28 and TRBJ2-7, with 7 positions matching TRBD2. Germline-derived CDR1 and CDR2 are MDHEN and SYDVKM. The CDR3 is 16 amino acids. J lost 4 bases, V lost 4 bases, and 13 bases had no gene match. This CDR3 reads CASSSPQRGFFYEQYF. The CDR3 DNA reads TGTGCCAGCAGTTCCCCGCAGCGGGGCTTCTTTTACGAGCAGTACTTC.

This chain connects TRBV7-9 to TRBJ2-3; D may correspond to TRBD1 or TRBD2 (5 bases each). The CDR3 loop spans 17 amino acids. V was trimmed by 0 bases and J by 4 bases, leaving 17 bases between them. Germline V gene lookup returns CDR1 SEHNR and CDR2 FQNEAQ (reference sequence). The CDR3 spells CASSLALGAPAADTQYF. For the CDR3, the DNA is TGTGCCAGCAGCTTAGCACTCGGGGCTCCAGCGGCAGATACGCAGTATTTT.

This clone was seen once. This chain uses TRBV11-2 with TRBJ2-7, with TRBD1 matching over 9 bases. The germline V gene has CDR1 SGHAT and CDR2 FQNNGV. The CDR3 spans 15 residues. V shed 5 bases and J 7 bases; nucleotides not matched to a gene: 12. This chain's CDR3 is CASSRPGTGLREQYF. CDR3 in DNA: TGTGCCAGCAGCCGACCTGGGACAGGGCTTCGGGAGCAGTACTTC. Drawing the rest from reference TRBV11-2 and TRBJ2-7, the complete variable domain is EAGVAQSPRYKIIEKRQSVAFWCNPISGHATLYWYQQILGQGPKLLIQFQNNGVVDDSQLPKDRFSAERLKGVDSTLKIQPAKLEDSAVYLCASSRPGTGLREQYFGPGTRLTVT.

J is TRBJ1-6 and V is TRBV5-4; 11 bases line up with TRBD1. Germline V gene sequence: CDR1 SGHNT, CDR2 YYREEE (reference sequence). CDR3 length: 17 residues. V trimming: 2 bases; J trimming: 9 bases; junction bases outside the gene matches: 10. CDR3 sequence reads: CASSFIGAGTGGSPLHF. The CDR3 coding sequence is TGTGCCAGCAGCTTTATTGGCGCCGGGACAGGGGGTTCACCCCTCCACTTT.

This clone was recorded many times. The chain employs TRBV6-5 and TRBJ2-2, with 8 nucleotides matching TRBD2. The CDR3 sequence is 15 residues long. From germline, CDR1 is MNHEY and CDR2 SVGAGI. Trimming at V came to 10 bases and at J to 3 bases, leaving 10 bases not matched to a gene. The CDR3, as DNA: TGTGCCACCCGATCGGGACTAGGTTACACCGGGGAGCTGTTTTTT. It specifies CATRSGLGYTGELFF.

This chain joins TRBV6-6 and TRBJ1-1; weak D call: TRBD1 (5 bases). The germline CDR1 and CDR2 sequences are MNHNY and SVGAGI (reference sequence). The V gene lost 5 bases and the J gene lost 2 bases, with 15 bases spanning the gap. CDR3 length: 15 amino acids. As DNA, the CDR3 is TGTGCCAGCAGTACTCGGGCAGGGCGCAACACTGAAGCTTTCTTT. Its protein product is CASSTRAGRNTEAFF.

This chain connects TRBV7-8 to TRBJ2-2; D is ambiguous. The CDR3 contains 13 residues. Per the germline V gene, CDR1 is SGHVS and CDR2 is FQNEAQ. V shed 1 base and J shed 5 bases, with 5 bases lying between them. CDR3: CASSLEATGELFF. The CDR3 DNA sequence: TGTGCCAGCAGCTTAGAAGCGACCGGGGAGCTGTTTTTT.

In regard to this clone: This same CDR3 is encoded by further DNA sequences in the sample. This sequence joins TRBV18 and TRBJ2-5, with TRBD1 identical over 7 bases. Germline lookup yields CDR1 KGHSH and CDR2 LQKENI. Unmatched junction bases numbered 3, after V lost 3 bases and J lost 2 bases. This CDR3 region has 14 residues. The DNA for the CDR3 is TGTGCCAGCTCACCGGGACAGACGCAAGAGACCCAGTACTTC. It encodes CASSPGQTQETQYF.

This clone was counted a few times. Other DNA sequences in this sample translate to the same CDR3. The rearrangement uses TRBV18 and TRBJ1-1; D unclear. Germline lookup yields CDR1 KGHSH and CDR2 LQKENI. V was trimmed by 6 bases and J by 5 bases, leaving 13 bases between them. The CDR3 has 13 amino acids. CDR3 loop: CASSQGQETEAFF. The DNA of the CDR3 is TGTGCCAGCTCCCAAGGGCAGGAGACTGAAGCTTTCTTT.

Concerning this clone: Other DNA sequences of this sample code for an identical CDR3. The chain has TRBV6-5 and TRBJ1-1, with D maybe TRBD1 (5 bases). CDR3 length equals 12 residues. Germline CDR1 is MNHEY and CDR2 is SVGAGI. With 5 bases removed from V and 7 bases from J, the gap between germline ends came to 11 bases. The CDR3 region has the DNA TGTGCCAGCAGTCGCCAGGGAGGTGAAGCTTTCTTT. Protein product: CASSRQGGEAFF.

The CDR3 spells CASSFGQGGEQYF. The CDR3 coding sequence is TGTGCCAGCAGTTTCGGACAGGGGGGCGAGCAGTACTTC. This chain uses TRBV2 with TRBJ2-7; 10 bases match TRBD1. This CDR3 contains 13 residues. CDR1 is SNHLY and CDR2 is FYNNEI in the germline V gene. V was pared by 5 bases and J by 6 bases, with 4 bases of the junction left unmatched. The full variable domain, rest sourced from reference TRBV2 and TRBJ2-7, is EPEVTQTPSHQVTQMGQEVILRCVPISNHLYFYWYRQILGQKVEFLVSFYNNEISEKSEIFDDQFSVERPDGSNFTLKIRSTKLEDSAMYFCASSFGQGGEQYFGPGTRLTVT.

J is TRBJ2-5 and V is TRBV10-3; D gene unclear. From germline, CDR1 is ENHRY and CDR2 SYGVKD. There are 12 residues in the CDR3. V was cut by 4 bases and J by 5 bases, with 8 bases left in between. CDR3 DNA sequence: TGTGCCATCAGTGCCGCCGGGGAGACCCAGTACTTC. Translation: CAISAAGETQYF.

The chain couples TRBV28 to TRBJ1-6; D remains ambiguous. The length of the CDR3 is 14 residues. V lost 7 bases and J lost 8, with 15 bases in between. Germline CDR1 is MDHEN and CDR2 is SYDVKM. The CDR3 nucleotides read TGTGCCAGCACCCTGGGATGGAAAGATTCACCCCTCCACTTT. It translates to CASTLGWKDSPLHF.

The chain is built from TRBV7-9 and TRBJ1-2; possible D gene TRBD1, 5 bases. Germline CDR1 and CDR2: SEHNR and FQNEAQ (reference sequence). This CDR3 has 13 residues. V was trimmed by 2 bases and J by 6 bases, leaving 10 bases between them. The CDR3 sequence is CASSLRRANGYTF. For the CDR3, the DNA is TGTGCCAGCAGCTTACGCAGGGCTAATGGCTACACCTTC.